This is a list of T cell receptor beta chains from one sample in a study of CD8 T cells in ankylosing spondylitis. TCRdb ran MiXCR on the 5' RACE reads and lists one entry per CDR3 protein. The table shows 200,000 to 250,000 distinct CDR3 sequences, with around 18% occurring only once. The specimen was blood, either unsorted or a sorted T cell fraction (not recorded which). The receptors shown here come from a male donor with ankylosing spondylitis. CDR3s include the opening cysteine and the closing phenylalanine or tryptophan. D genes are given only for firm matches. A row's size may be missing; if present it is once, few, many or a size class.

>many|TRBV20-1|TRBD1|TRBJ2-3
TGCAGTGCTAGAGATCTACAGGGGTTCGTAGATACGCAGTATTTT
CSARDLQGFVDTQYF
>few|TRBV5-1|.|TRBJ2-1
TGCGCCAGCAGCTTGTTGGGGCTGGACAATGAGCAGTTCTTC
CASSLLGLDNEQFF
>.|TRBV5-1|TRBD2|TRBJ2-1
TGCGCCAGCAGCGGCGGGGGGGCCCCCCAGTTCTTC
CASSGGGAPQFF
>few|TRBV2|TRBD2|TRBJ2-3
TGTGCCAGCGCCAGACTAGCGGGAGTTCCAGATACGCAGTATTTT
CASARLAGVPDTQYF
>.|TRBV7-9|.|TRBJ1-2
TGTGCCAGCAGCTTTGTCGGGACGCTCTATGGCTACACCTTC
CASSFVGTLYGYTF
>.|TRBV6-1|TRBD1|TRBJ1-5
TGTGCCAGCAGTCAAGCCAGGGGGCTCGATAGCAATCAGCCCCAGCATTTT
CASSQARGLDSNQPQHF
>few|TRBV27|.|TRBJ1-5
TGTGCCAGCAGTTTACGTGGAGGGTCTGGTGAGCCCCAGCATTTT
CASSLRGGSGEPQHF
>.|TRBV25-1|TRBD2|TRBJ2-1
TGTGCCAGCAGTGAGGCGGGAGGGCCGGGATGGAATGAGCAGTTCTTC
CASSEAGGPGWNEQFF
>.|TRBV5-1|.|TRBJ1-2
TGCGCCAGCAGCCAACCGACAACAGGGTCTTTCTATGGCTACACCTTC
CASSQPTTGSFYGYTF
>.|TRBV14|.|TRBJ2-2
TGTGCCAGCAGCCCACACGAGAACACCGGGGAGCTGTTTTTT
CASSPHENTGELFF
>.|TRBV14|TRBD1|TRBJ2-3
TGTGCCAGCAGCCCCCGGACAGGGGGCGCGGTAGATACGCAGTATTTT
CASSPRTGGAVDTQYF
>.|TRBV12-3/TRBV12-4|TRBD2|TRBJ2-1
TGTGCCAGCAGTTTTAGCGGGGGGTCGGACAATGAGCAGTTCTTC
CASSFSGGSDNEQFF
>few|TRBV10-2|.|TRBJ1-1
TGCGCCAGCAGGGCGGGGACACATGAAGCTTTCTTT
CASRAGTHEAFF
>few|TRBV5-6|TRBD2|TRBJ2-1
TGTGCCAGCAGCGCACTAGCGGGACTATTTATTGAGCAGTTCTTC
CASSALAGLFIEQFF
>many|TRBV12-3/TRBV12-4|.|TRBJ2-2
TGTGCCAGCGAGGAAACGAACACCGGGGAGCTGTTTTTT
CASEETNTGELFF
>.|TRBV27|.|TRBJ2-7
TGTGCCAGCCGGGGAACTTTCTACGAGCAGTACTTC
CASRGTFYEQYF
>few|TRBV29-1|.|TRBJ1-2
TGCAGCGTTGCCGACAGCCCTAACTATGGCTACACCTTC
CSVADSPNYGYTF
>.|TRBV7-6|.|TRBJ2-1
TGTGCCAGCAGCTTAACCCAGCTCCTGGGGTCCTACAATGAGCAGTTCTTC
CASSLTQLLGSYNEQFF
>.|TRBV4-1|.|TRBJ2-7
TGCGCCAGCAGCCAAGAGGGTCGATCCCGGGACGAGCAGTACTTC
CASSQEGRSRDEQYF
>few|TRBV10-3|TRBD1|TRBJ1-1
TGTGCCATCAGTGTGGGACAGATGAACACTGAAGCTTTCTTT
CAISVGQMNTEAFF
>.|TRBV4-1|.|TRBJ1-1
TGCGCCAGCAGCCATTTAAAGGGACGGCAGAACACTGAAGCTTTCTTT
CASSHLKGRQNTEAFF
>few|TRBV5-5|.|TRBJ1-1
TGTGCCAGCAGCCCTCCTTATGAGGGGGAAAACACTGAAGCTTTCTTT
CASSPPYEGENTEAFF
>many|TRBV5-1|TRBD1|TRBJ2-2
TGCGCCAGCAGCACCGGACAGGGTGAGGCCGGGGAGCTGTTTTTT
CASSTGQGEAGELFF
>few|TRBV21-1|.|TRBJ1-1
TGTGCCAGCAGCAAAATGGGAACCGGGGACACTGAAGCTTTCTTT
CASSKMGTGDTEAFF
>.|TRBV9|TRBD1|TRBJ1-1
TGTGCCAGCAGCCCCCTCACAGGGGAGGCTTTCTTT
CASSPLTGEAFF
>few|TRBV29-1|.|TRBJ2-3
TGCAGCGTTGGGCCGAGGTCGGGGGCTGTGGATACGCAGTATTTT
CSVGPRSGAVDTQYF
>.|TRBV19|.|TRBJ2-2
TGTGCCAGTCCCGGAGACACCGGGGAGCTGTTTTTT
CASPGDTGELFF
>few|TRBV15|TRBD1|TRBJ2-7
TGTGCCACCAGCGGGCCGGGACAGGGTTTTTACGAGCAGTACTTC
CATSGPGQGFYEQYF
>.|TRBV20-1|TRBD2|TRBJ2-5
TGCAGTGCTAGAGATCTGTTGGGAGGGATAGAGACCCAGTACTTC
CSARDLLGGIETQYF
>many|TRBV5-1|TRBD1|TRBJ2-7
TGCGCCAGCAGCTTGGAAGGACAGGGGTTAGACTACGAGCAGTACTTC
CASSLEGQGLDYEQYF
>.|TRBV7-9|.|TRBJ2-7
TGTGCCAGCAGCTTAGTCGCAGGGAAGGACGAGCAGTACTTC
CASSLVAGKDEQYF
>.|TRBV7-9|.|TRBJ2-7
TGTGCCAGCAGCCCCACCCCCTACGAGCAGTACTTC
CASSPTPYEQYF
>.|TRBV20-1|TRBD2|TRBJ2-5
TGCAGTGCTAAGAGACTAGCGGGAGCCCTAGAGACCCAGTACTTC
CSAKRLAGALETQYF
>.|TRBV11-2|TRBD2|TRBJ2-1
TGTGCCAGCAGCTTAGTTGGGACTACGTCGGATGAGCAGTTCTTC
CASSLVGTTSDEQFF